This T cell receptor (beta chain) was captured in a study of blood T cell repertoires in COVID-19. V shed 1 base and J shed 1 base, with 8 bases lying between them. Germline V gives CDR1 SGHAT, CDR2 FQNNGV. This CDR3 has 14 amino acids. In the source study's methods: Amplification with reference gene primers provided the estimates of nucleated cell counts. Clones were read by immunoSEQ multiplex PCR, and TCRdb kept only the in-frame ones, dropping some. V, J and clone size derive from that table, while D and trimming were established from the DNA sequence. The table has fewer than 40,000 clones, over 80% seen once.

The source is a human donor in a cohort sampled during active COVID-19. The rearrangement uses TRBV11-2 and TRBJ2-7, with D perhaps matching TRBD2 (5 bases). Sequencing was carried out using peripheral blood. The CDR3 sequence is CASSLVRGSYEQYF. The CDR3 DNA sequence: TGTGCCAGCAGCTTAGTCCGGGGATCCTACGAGCAGTACTTC.